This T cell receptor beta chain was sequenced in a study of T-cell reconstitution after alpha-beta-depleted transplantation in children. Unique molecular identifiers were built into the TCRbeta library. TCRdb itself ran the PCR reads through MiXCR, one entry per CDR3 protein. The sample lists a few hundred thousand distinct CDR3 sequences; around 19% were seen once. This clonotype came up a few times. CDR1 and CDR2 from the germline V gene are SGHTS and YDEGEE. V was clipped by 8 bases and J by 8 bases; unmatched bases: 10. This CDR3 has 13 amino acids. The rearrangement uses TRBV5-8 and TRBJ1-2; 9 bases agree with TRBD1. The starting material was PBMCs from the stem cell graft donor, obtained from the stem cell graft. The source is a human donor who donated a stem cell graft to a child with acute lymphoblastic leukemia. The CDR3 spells CARDTGGREGYTF. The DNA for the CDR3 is TGTGCCAGGGACACAGGGGGCCGGGAAGGCTACACCTTC.